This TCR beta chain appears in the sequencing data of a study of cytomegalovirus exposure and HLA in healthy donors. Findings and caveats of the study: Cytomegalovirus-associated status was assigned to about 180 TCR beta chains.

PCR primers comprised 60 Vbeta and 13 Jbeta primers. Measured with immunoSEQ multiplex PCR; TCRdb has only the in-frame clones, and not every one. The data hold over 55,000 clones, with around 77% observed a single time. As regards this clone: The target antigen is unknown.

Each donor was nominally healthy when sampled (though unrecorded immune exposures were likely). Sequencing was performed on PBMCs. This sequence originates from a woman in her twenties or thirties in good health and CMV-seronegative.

CDR3 nucleotides: TGCGCCAGCAGCCTCTCAGGGGGCTTTAGGGACGAGCAGTACTTC. Translating it yields CASSLSGGFRDEQYF. This chain connects TRBV4-1 to TRBJ2-7; 8 nucleotides agree with TRBD1. CDR3 length: 15 amino acids. Germline values: CDR1 MGHRA, CDR2 YSYEKL. V gave up 4 bases and J gave up 5 bases; unmatched junction bases: 10.